Presented here are 6 T cell receptor beta chains from one specimen sequenced in a study of T cell clonotyping in hematopoietic cell transplantation. The data were produced by immunoSEQ multiplex PCR, yet TCRdb's version contains in-frame clones alone and is incomplete. The table records tens of thousands of clones, 90% to 97% of them present only once. Documented time point: recipient sample about 28 days before transplant, after cytoreduction. The sample here was peripheral blood mononuclear cells, taken before stem cell transplant. The receptors here all came from a woman aged 45-60 years with acute myeloid leukemia. Some clones in this sample may be carry-over from other donors' samples.

The chain links TRBV28 to TRBJ1-2, with D possibly TRBD1 on 6 matching bases. The CDR3 extends over 14 amino acids. Germline loops: CDR1 MDHEN, CDR2 SYDVKM. V lost 3 bases and J 6 bases, leaving 14 bases between the germline ends. CDR3 amino acids: CASSFSRGVHGYTF. The CDR3, as DNA: TGTGCCAGCAGTTTTTCCAGGGGTGTCCATGGCTACACCTTC.

The V and J genes are TRBV2 and TRBJ1-1; D not certain. V was pared by 9 bases and J by 1 base, with 12 bases between. There are 13 residues in the CDR3. The germline gives CDR1 SNHLY, CDR2 FYNNEI. CDR3 DNA sequence: TGTGCCAGTGACTACGGCGGGAACACTGAAGCTTTCTTT. This encodes CASDYGGNTEAFF.

The rearrangement uses TRBV6-1 and TRBJ2-4; D perhaps matches TRBD2 (7 bases). This CDR3 contains 13 residues. V was shortened by 2 bases and J by 6 bases, with 8 bases between the two germline ends. Per germline, CDR1 MNHNS and CDR2 SASEGT. The CDR3 region is CASSERGGNIQYF. Written as DNA, the CDR3 is TGTGCCAGCAGTGAAAGGGGGGGAAACATTCAGTACTTC.

The genes are TRBV29-1 and TRBJ2-1; D ambiguous. V lost 7 bases and J lost 5, with 9 bases in between. The CDR3 consists of 11 residues. In germline, CDR1 is SQVTM, CDR2 ANQGSEA. CDR3 DNA: TGCAGCGCTCCTCGGAACAATGAGCAGTTCTTC. Protein sequence: CSAPRNNEQFF.

The chain joins TRBV21-1 to TRBJ1-5. TRBV21-1 is shown as a pseudogene. The CDR3 extends over 16 amino acids. The CDR3 coding sequence is TGTGCCAGCAGCAGGGGGGTTAGGGGGGGCAGTCAGCCCCAGCATTTT. Translating it yields CASSRGVRGGSQPQHF.

This clone was seen once. The J gene is TRBJ2-3, the V gene TRBV5-1; D ambiguous. This CDR3 has 14 amino acids. Trimming left V 0 bases short and J 4 bases short, with 9 bases between. Germline V gene data show CDR1 as SGHRS and CDR2 as YFSETQ. The DNA of the CDR3 is TGCGCCAGCAGCTTGGACAGTATATCAGATACGCAGTATTTT. Residues: CASSLDSISDTQYF.